These T cell receptor beta chains were read from a single sample in a study of T cells after yellow fever vaccination. TCRdb passed the 5' RACE reads through MiXCR, listing each CDR3 protein once. The sample contains some 320,000 distinct CDR3 sequences, around 11% of which appear only once. Here the sequenced sample was CD4+ T cells sorted from PBMCs, taken 45 days after the yellow fever booster vaccination. The origin of the receptors is a man aged 18-30 years who received the YFV17D yellow fever vaccine. CDR3s include the opening cysteine and the closing phenylalanine or tryptophan. A D gene is named only where the DNA matches it firmly. Clone size, where shown, is once, few, many, or a class for clones that have expanded.

TRBD2 TRBJ2-5 NA TRBV4-1 TGCGCCAGCAGCCAGCTGGGACTAGCGGGGGAGACCCAGTACTTC CASSQLGLAGETQYF
TRBD1 TRBJ2-7 few TRBV5-6 TGTGCCAGCAGCTTGTTACAGGGGAACGAGCAGTACTTC CASSLLQGNEQYF
NA TRBJ2-5 few TRBV11-2 TGTGCCAGCAGCTTTAAGTCCAGCGCGACTCAAGAGACCCAGTACTTC CASSFKSSATQETQYF
NA TRBJ2-2 NA TRBV5-4 TGTGCCAGCAGCAAAGGGACGGACACGAGCACCGGGGAGATGTTTTTT CASSKGTDTSTGEMFF
NA TRBJ2-1 few TRBV3-1 TGTGCCAGCAGCCAAGACCTGGGACCCTACAATGAGCAGTTCTTC CASSQDLGPYNEQFF
TRBD1 TRBJ1-2 NA TRBV6-6 TGTGCCAGCAGGGGGACAGGGGAAGTTTATGGCTACACCTTC CASRGTGEVYGYTF
TRBD1 TRBJ1-2 NA TRBV10-3 TGTGCCATCACCTCCGGGACAGGGGCGACTAACTATGGCTACACCTTC CAITSGTGATNYGYTF
NA TRBJ1-2 few TRBV4-3 TGCGCCAGCAGTCCTACTGGCAGGGGAGGAGGCTACACCTTC CASSPTGRGGGYTF
NA TRBJ2-3 many TRBV7-2 TGTGCCAGCAGCTTAGCCCCACTAGCTGGCACAGATACGCAGTATTTT CASSLAPLAGTDTQYF
TRBD1 TRBJ2-2 NA TRBV3-1 TGTGCCAGCAGTCCCCGGGACAGATACACCGGGGAGCTGTTTTTT CASSPRDRYTGELFF
TRBD1 TRBJ1-2 few TRBV6-5 TGTGCCAGCAGTTATGGGCAGGGGGGCTATGGCTACACCTTC CASSYGQGGYGYTF
NA TRBJ1-6 few TRBV7-9 TGTGCCAGCAGCTTATATCATTCACCCCTCCACTTT CASSLYHSPLHF
NA TRBJ1-2 few TRBV3-1 TGTGCCAGCAGCCAGGCCAATCTCTATGGCTACACCTTC CASSQANLYGYTF
NA TRBJ2-1 few TRBV5-1 TGCGCCAGCGGGGTAAGGGTCCCTGAGCAGTTCTTC CASGVRVPEQFF
NA TRBJ2-5 NA TRBV7-2 TGTGCCAGCAGCTCCCATGGGACCCAGTACTTC CASSSHGTQYF
NA TRBJ1-2 few TRBV4-1 TGCGCCAGCCGTAATCAAGGCGCGAACTATGGCTACACCTTC CASRNQGANYGYTF
NA TRBJ1-5 few TRBV29-1 TGCAGCGTTGAAGTGCTCGAGCAGGGTCCCCAGCATTTT CSVEVLEQGPQHF
TRBD2 TRBJ2-3 NA TRBV7-2 TGTGCCAGCAGCTTAGAACTAGCGGGGGGCGGGGATACGCAGTATTTT CASSLELAGGGDTQYF
NA TRBJ2-3 once TRBV5-6 TGTGCCAGCAGCTTACCGGGACCCCGCTCGGCAGATACGCAGTATTTT CASSLPGPRSADTQYF
NA TRBJ2-3 NA TRBV5-8 TGTGCCAGCAGCTTGGGGCTCTACACAGATACGCAGTATTTT CASSLGLYTDTQYF
NA TRBJ2-3 NA TRBV9 TGTGCCAGCAGCGACGACAGTGACTACACAGATACGCAGTATTTT CASSDDSDYTDTQYF
TRBD1 TRBJ2-7 NA TRBV6-5 TGTGCCAGCAGTCCGGACAGGGGGAAACTCTACGAGCAGTACTTC CASSPDRGKLYEQYF
TRBD2 TRBJ2-3 NA TRBV4-3 TGCGCCAGCAGCCAAACCCGAGCGGGGGACCGGGATACGCAGTATTTT CASSQTRAGDRDTQYF
TRBD1 TRBJ2-1 NA TRBV20-1 TGCAGTGCCCACCACGGACAGGGTTTTATACATGAGCAGTTCTTC CSAHHGQGFIHEQFF
TRBD2 TRBJ2-3 NA TRBV12-3/TRBV12-4 TGTGCCAGCAGCTCGCGGGGGGGCGAGGATACGCAGTATTTT CASSSRGGEDTQYF
NA TRBJ1-2 NA TRBV10-3 TGTGCCACCCGACAAGGTACCATGGACTATGGCTACACCTTC CATRQGTMDYGYTF
NA TRBJ2-5 NA TRBV7-2 TGTGCCAGCAGCTTAGTTGACAGGCGTGTACAAGAGACCCAGTACTTC CASSLVDRRVQETQYF
TRBD1 TRBJ1-1 few TRBV28 TGTGCCAGCAGGACCCGGGACAGGGGAATCTCTGAAGCTTTCTTT CASRTRDRGISEAFF